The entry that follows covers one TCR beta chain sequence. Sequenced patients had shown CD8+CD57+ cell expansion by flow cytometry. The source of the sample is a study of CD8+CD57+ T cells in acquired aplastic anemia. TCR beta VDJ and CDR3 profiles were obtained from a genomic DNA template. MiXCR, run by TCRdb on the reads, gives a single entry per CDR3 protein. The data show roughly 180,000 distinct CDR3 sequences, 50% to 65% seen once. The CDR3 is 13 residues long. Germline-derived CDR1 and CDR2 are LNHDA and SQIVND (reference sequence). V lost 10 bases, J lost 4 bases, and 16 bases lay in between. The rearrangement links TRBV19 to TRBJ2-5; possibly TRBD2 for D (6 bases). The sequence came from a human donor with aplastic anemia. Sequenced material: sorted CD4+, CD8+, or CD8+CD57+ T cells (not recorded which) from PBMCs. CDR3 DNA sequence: TGTGCCACAACCCGGAGGCGGGGAGAGACCCAGTACTTC. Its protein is CATTRRRGETQYF.